Sequencing of this TCR beta chain was carried out in a study of CD8 T cells in ankylosing spondylitis. Whole-study results and caveats: Characteristic, it appeared, of ankylosing spondylitis blood was a TCR beta motif of fewer than 10 highly homologous variants. Several of the motif variants were reported before in synovial fluid and blood from reactive arthritis.

It was by quantitative 5'-RACE with molecular barcodes that TCR beta libraries were made. TCRdb re-called the 5' RACE reads with MiXCR, one entry per CDR3 protein. In the table there are about 360,000 distinct CDR3 sequences, 20% of which are singletons. This clonotype was detected ten times or more. Antigen: not known. Trimming removed 4 bases from V and 3 bases from J, with 4 bases in between. CDR3 size: 11 residues. Germline loops: CDR1 SGHTA, CDR2 FQGNSA. Sequencing used blood, either unsorted or a sorted T cell fraction (not recorded which). The chain has TRBV7-2 and TRBJ2-7; D unresolved. The receptor comes from a male donor with ankylosing spondylitis or in good health (not recorded which). DNA for the CDR3: TGTGCCAGCAGCTGGTTCTACGAGCAGTACTTC. Protein: CASSWFYEQYF.